This T cell receptor beta chain derives from a study of metastatic and nonmetastatic thyroid tumors. Turning to the study itself: Where malignant and benign thyroid patients were concerned, repertoires were compared across blood and tumor or nodule tissue.

The CDR3 consists of 13 residues. V lost 3 bases and J 1 base, leaving 4 bases between the germline ends. The germline CDR1 and CDR2 sequences are MGHRA and YSYEKL. In this sample, this clone turned up many times. Its antigen is unknown. How the authors handled the data: Building a distant-metastasis classifier for papillary thyroid cancer drew on CDR3 differences across clinicopathological groups. TCRdb re-called clones from the PCR reads using MiXCR. TCRdb assigned the V and J calls; the authors' analysis was not used. The data hold approximately 84,000 clones, with more than 13% observed a single time. Broader study findings: The reported finding was significantly higher TCR beta diversity in malignant thyroid tumors relative to benign nodules, in blood and tumor.

The entire patient cohort was treatment-naive prior to thyroid surgery. The sequenced material came from blood. The V gene is TRBV4-1, the J gene TRBJ1-3, with D uncertain. This sequence was found in a female donor with papillary thyroid cancer or a benign thyroid nodule (not recorded which). Some clones in this sample may be carry-over from other donors' samples. The CDR3, as DNA: TGCGCCAGCAGCCAGGGATCTGGAAACACCATATATTTT. This encodes CASSQGSGNTIYF.